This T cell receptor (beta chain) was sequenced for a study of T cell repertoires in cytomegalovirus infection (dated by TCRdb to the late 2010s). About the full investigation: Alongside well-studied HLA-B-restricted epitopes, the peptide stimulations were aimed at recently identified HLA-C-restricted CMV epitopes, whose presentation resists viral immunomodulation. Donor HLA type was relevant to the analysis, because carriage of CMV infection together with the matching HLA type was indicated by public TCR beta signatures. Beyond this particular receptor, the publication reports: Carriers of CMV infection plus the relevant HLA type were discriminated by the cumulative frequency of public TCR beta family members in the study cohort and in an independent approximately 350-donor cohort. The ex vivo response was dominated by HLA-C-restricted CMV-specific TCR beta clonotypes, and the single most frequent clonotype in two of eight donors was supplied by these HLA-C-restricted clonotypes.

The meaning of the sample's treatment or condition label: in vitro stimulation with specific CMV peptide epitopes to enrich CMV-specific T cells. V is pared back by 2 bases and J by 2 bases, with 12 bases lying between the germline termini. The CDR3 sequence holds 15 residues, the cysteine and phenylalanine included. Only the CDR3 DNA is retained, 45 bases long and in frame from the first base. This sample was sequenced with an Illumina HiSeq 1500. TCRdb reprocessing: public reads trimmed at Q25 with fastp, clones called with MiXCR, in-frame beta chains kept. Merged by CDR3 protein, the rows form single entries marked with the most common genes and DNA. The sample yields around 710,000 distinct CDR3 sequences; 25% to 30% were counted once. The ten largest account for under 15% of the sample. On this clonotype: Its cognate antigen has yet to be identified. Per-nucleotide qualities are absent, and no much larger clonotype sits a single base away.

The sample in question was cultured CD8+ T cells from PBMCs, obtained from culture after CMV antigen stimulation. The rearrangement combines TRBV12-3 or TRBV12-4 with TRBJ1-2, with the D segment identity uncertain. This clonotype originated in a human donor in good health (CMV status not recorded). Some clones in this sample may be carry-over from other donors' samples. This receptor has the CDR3 CASSLMGNINYGYTF. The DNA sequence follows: TGTGCCAGCAGTTTAATGGGGAATATCAACTATGGCTACACCTTC.